The 17 T cell receptor beta chains listed next were all sequenced from one sample in a study of shared clonotypes between healthy human individuals (dated by TCRdb to the early 2020s). Library generation was performed with the immunoSEQ multiplex PCR assay. In its TCRdb copy, this immuneACCESS table keeps in-frame sequences only and misses some clones. Where compared with another copy, unresolved V genes explain less than half of these, and the others have no known cause. The sample table shows 760,000 or so clones, and roughly 96% are seen once. Clones ranked in the top ten supply under 0.25% of the sample. CD8 naive samples were obtained by positive selection for CCR7 among CD45RO-negative cells, yielding a CD45RA+CCR7+ population from which TemRA cells were excluded. Sequenced input: naive CD8+ T cells sorted from blood. The cell subset or site label, as the study defines it: CD45RA+CCR7+. These TCRs come from a man under 40 in good health.

V usage is TRBV7-9 and J usage is TRBJ2-7; 12 bases line up with TRBD1. V shed 5 bases, J shed 1 base, and the junction held 9 bases outside the gene matches. The CDR3 runs to 17 residues. Germline V gene sequence: CDR1 SEHNR, CDR2 FQNEAQ (reference sequence). CDR3 in amino acids: CASSIRDRGLGSYEQYF. CDR3 DNA sequence: TGTGCCAGCAGCATCAGGGACAGGGGGCTCGGGTCCTACGAGCAGTACTTC.

The CDR3 DNA sequence: TGCAGCGTTGAAGTCGGGCAGCTCACCGGGGAGCTGTTTTTT. Encoded protein: CSVEVGQLTGELFF. This rearrangement joins TRBV29-1 to TRBJ2-2; no clear D gene. V gave up 1 base and J gave up 4 bases, with 10 bases separating them. In germline, CDR1 is SQVTM, CDR2 ANQGSEA. The CDR3 loop spans 14 amino acids.

This chain uses TRBV11-2 with TRBJ1-1; tentative D call: TRBD1 (5 bases). Germline V gene sequence: CDR1 SGHAT, CDR2 FQNNGV. V gave up 1 base and J gave up 1 base, with 19 bases separating them. The CDR3 covers 18 residues. The CDR3 region is CASSLVFGQGARNTEAFF. The DNA for the CDR3 is TGTGCCAGCAGCTTAGTATTCGGGCAGGGCGCTAGGAACACTGAAGCTTTCTTT.

The V gene is TRBV18, the J gene TRBJ2-5, with unresolved D. This CDR3 is built from 15 residues. V lost 4 bases, J lost 1 base, and 13 bases lay in between. In germline, CDR1 is KGHSH, CDR2 LQKENI. CDR3 sequence reads: CASSQRSPPQETQYF. DNA of the CDR3: TGTGCCAGCTCACAACGAAGCCCGCCCCAAGAGACCCAGTACTTC.

The gene calls are TRBV9 and TRBJ2-1; 7 nucleotides align to TRBD1. The V segment lost 2 bases and the J segment 5 bases; nucleotides outside the gene matches: 10. Germline loops: CDR1 SGDLS, CDR2 YYNGEE. There are 16 residues in the CDR3. CDR3 sequence (DNA): TGTGCCAGCAGCGTCTCCTGGGACAGATACAACAATGAGCAGTTCTTC. It encodes CASSVSWDRYNNEQFF. Full variable domain (missing parts from reference TRBV9 and TRBJ2-1): DSGVTQTPKHLITATGQRVTLRCSPRSGDLSVYWYQQSLDQGLQFLIQYYNGEERAKGNILERFSAQQFPDLHSELNLSSLELGDSALYFCASSVSWDRYNNEQFFGPGTRLTVL.

The chain carries TRBV27 and TRBJ2-2, with unresolved D. This CDR3 is built from 14 residues. With 1 base removed from V and 2 bases from J, the gap between germline ends came to 5 bases. Germline values: CDR1 MNHEY, CDR2 SMNVEV (reference sequence). CDR3 region: CASSLYDNTGELFF. DNA for the CDR3: TGTGCCAGCAGTTTATATGATAACACCGGGGAGCTGTTTTTT.

The chain combines TRBV7-9 with TRBJ1-2, with D unresolved. The CDR3 consists of 10 residues. V was pared by 8 bases and J by 7 bases, with 8 bases between. Germline loops: CDR1 SEHNR, CDR2 FQNEAQ (reference sequence). CDR3 loop: CASGGIGYTF. In DNA, the CDR3 is TGTGCCAGCGGAGGGATTGGCTACACCTTC.

The chain uses TRBV7-9 and TRBJ2-7; 8 bases fit TRBD2. Germline V gives CDR1 SEHNR, CDR2 FQNEAQ (reference sequence). V lost 6 bases, J lost 3 bases, and 7 bases stayed unmatched. This CDR3 contains 14 residues. This CDR3 is CASSSSGRHYEQYF. The CDR3 DNA reads as TGTGCCAGCAGTTCAAGCGGGAGACACTACGAGCAGTACTTC.

This chain connects TRBV4-3 to TRBJ2-1; 9 nucleotides match TRBD2. The CDR3 extends over 15 amino acids. Unmatched junction bases numbered 5, after V lost 1 base and J lost 7 bases. CDR1 is LGHNA, CDR2 YSLEER, per germline. The CDR3 here is CASSQVGSGSNEQFF. CDR3 in DNA: TGCGCCAGCAGCCAAGTCGGTAGCGGGAGTAATGAGCAGTTCTTC.

The V and J genes are TRBV7-3 and TRBJ2-1; D unclear. This CDR3 contains 15 residues. V lost 1 base and J 6 bases, leaving 13 bases between the germline ends. The germline V gene encodes CDR1 SGHTA and CDR2 FQGTGA. The CDR3 reads CASSLMILPGNEQFF. CDR3 sequence (DNA): TGTGCCAGCAGCTTAATGATACTACCGGGCAATGAGCAGTTCTTC.

The chain couples TRBV5-4 to TRBJ2-3, with TRBD1 identical over 7 bases. Germline V lookup: CDR1 SGHNT, CDR2 YYREEE (reference sequence). V was clipped by 2 bases and J by 0 bases; unmatched bases: 3. The CDR3 has 15 residues. The CDR3 protein is CASSLPGQSTDTQYF. In DNA, the CDR3 is TGTGCCAGCAGCTTACCGGGACAGAGCACAGATACGCAGTATTTT. Looking up the rest from reference TRBV5-4 and TRBJ2-3 gives the full variable domain: ETGVTQSPTHLIKTRGQQVTLRCSSQSGHNTVSWYQQALGQGPQFIFQYYREEENGRGNFPPRFSGLQFPNYSSELNVNALELDDSALYLCASSLPGQSTDTQYFGPGTRLTVL.

The CDR3 loop is CASSLLPNYEQYF. The CDR3 DNA reads TGTGCCAGCAGTTTACTTCCCAACTACGAGCAGTACTTC. The chain combines TRBV27 with TRBJ2-7; D is uncertain. V lost 2 bases, J lost 3 bases, and 8 bases lay in between. The CDR3 runs to 13 residues. Germline assignment: CDR1 MNHEY and CDR2 SMNVEV (reference sequence).

As for this clone: Other DNA variants within this sample encode the same CDR3. CDR3 coding DNA: TGTGCCAGCAGCTTAGTGGGCAGTTCCTACGAGCAGTACTTC. Its protein is CASSLVGSSYEQYF. The gene calls are TRBV7-9 and TRBJ2-7; D is ambiguous. The CDR3 extends over 14 amino acids. The germline V and J ends were trimmed by 1 base and 1 base, with 8 bases remaining between them. CDR1 and CDR2 (germline): SEHNR, FQNEAQ (reference sequence).

The chain has TRBV30 and TRBJ1-1; D remains unclear. Germline assignment: CDR1 GTSNPN and CDR2 SVGIG (reference sequence). V was pared by 0 bases and J by 3 bases, with 14 bases between. CDR3 length equals 15 residues. DNA of the CDR3: TGTGCCTGGAGTGTTGTCAGCTCGATCGACACTGAAGCTTTCTTT. It is translated as CAWSVVSSIDTEAFF. Using reference TRBV30 and TRBJ1-1 for the parts outside the CDR3, the full variable domain is SQTIHQWPATLVQPVGSPLSLECTVEGTSNPNLYWYRQAAGRGLQLLFYSVGIGQISSEVPQNLSASRPQDRQFILSSKKLLLSDSGFYLCAWSVVSSIDTEAFFGQGTRLTVV.

Comments on this clone: This sample includes further DNA sequences coding for the same CDR3. CDR3 coding DNA: TGTGCCAGCAGCGGGAGCGGGAATTCCTACGAGCAGTACTTC. It encodes CASSGSGNSYEQYF. V gene TRBV9 combines with J gene TRBJ2-7; TRBD2 matches at 7 bases. The CDR3 has 14 residues. J gave up 1 base and V 3 bases, and 4 bases lay outside the gene matches. From germline, CDR1 is SGDLS and CDR2 YYNGEE.

This CDR3 is CASSGGFRTGNYNEQFF. CDR3 coding DNA: TGTGCCAGCAGTGGTGGGTTTCGGACAGGGAACTACAATGAGCAGTTCTTC. V is TRBV6-4 and J is TRBJ2-1, with 8 bases fitting TRBD1. Germline V CDR1 and CDR2: MRHNA, SNTAGT. V was clipped by 4 bases and J by 3 bases; unmatched bases: 11. The CDR3 length is 17 residues.

This clone turned up a few times. The V gene is TRBV27, the J gene TRBJ1-5, with D unresolved. In germline, CDR1 is MNHEY, CDR2 SMNVEV (reference sequence). Trimming took off 3 bases at V and 0 bases at J, with 3 bases between the two ends. This CDR3 comprises 13 residues. The CDR3 DNA follows: TGTGCCAGCAGTTTCAATAGCAATCAGCCCCAGCATTTT. Residues: CASSFNSNQPQHF.